This T cell receptor (beta chain) was recorded in a study of PD-1 blockade in classical Hodgkin lymphoma. Here immunoSEQ multiplex PCR was the method, and the copy in TCRdb shows in-frame clones only, minus some. The profile shows about 13,000 clones, about 80% of them singletons. Time point meaning: cycle 4 day 1 (C4D1), after six to seven weeks of nivolumab. The patients all showed relapse after autologous stem cell transplantation, while their brentuximab vedotin exposure varied. Purification of CD4+ T cells from thawed PBMCs was performed via magnetic negative selection. This TCR derives from a human donor with classical Hodgkin lymphoma. This sample comprised CD4+ T cells from blood, obtained before the fourth cycle of nivolumab.

The CDR3 spells CASSPNSYNEQFF. CDR3 bases: TGTGCCAGCAGCCCCAACTCCTACAATGAGCAGTTCTTC. V is TRBV7-3 and J is TRBJ2-1; D is unclear. The CDR3 is made up of 13 amino acids. Germline V gives CDR1 SGHTA, CDR2 FQGTGA. Deletions cut 5 bases from V and 0 bases from J, with 5 bases between. Full variable domain (rest looked up from reference TRBV7-3 and TRBJ2-1): GAGVSQTPSNKVTEKGKYVELRCDPISGHTALYWYRQSLGQGPEFLIYFQGTGAADDSGLPNDRFFAVRPEGSVSTLKIQRTERGDSAVYLCASSPNSYNEQFFGPGTRLTVL.